These 24 T cell receptor beta chains originate from one sample sequenced in a study of T-cell reconstitution after alpha-beta-depleted transplantation in children. Unique molecular identifiers featured in how the TCRbeta library was prepared. TCRdb re-called the PCR reads through MiXCR, storing one row per CDR3 protein. Among 200,000 to 250,000 distinct CDR3 sequences listed, under 9.5% were seen once. The sequencing here drew on PBMCs from the stem cell graft donor, taken from the stem cell graft. These receptors all stem from a human donor who donated a stem cell graft to a child with acute lymphoblastic leukemia.

This clonotype came up many times. This chain links TRBV30 with TRBJ1-1; D is unclear. V lost 1 base to trimming and J lost 0 bases, with 3 bases between them. This CDR3 comprises 12 residues. Germline V CDR1 and CDR2: GTSNPN, SVGIG (reference sequence). As DNA, the CDR3 is TGTGCCTGGAGTGCCGTGAACACTGAAGCTTTCTTT. Translation gives CAWSAVNTEAFF.

This clonotype was counted only a few times. This chain joins TRBV19 and TRBJ1-5, with 7 bases fitting TRBD1. After removal of 7 bases from V and 5 bases from J, the junction contained 5 bases not matched to a gene. Germline CDR1 LNHDA, CDR2 SQIVND (reference sequence). The CDR3 totals 13 residues. CDR3 bases: TGTGCCAGTATGTACAGGGGATATCAGCCCCAGCATTTT. As protein: CASMYRGYQPQHF.

This clonotype was picked up many times. This sequence joins TRBV29-1 and TRBJ2-1; perhaps TRBD1 as D (5 bases). The germline V gene encodes CDR1 SQVTM and CDR2 ANQGSEA. With 4 bases removed from V and 3 bases from J, the gap between germline ends came to 7 bases. The CDR3 length is 12 residues. This CDR3 is CSVGQLYNEQFF. The CDR3 DNA is TGCAGCGTTGGACAGCTCTACAATGAGCAGTTCTTC.

This clonotype turned up a few times. V is TRBV2 and J is TRBJ2-5, with 10 bases that match TRBD1. After removal of 5 bases from V and 4 bases from J, the junction contained 7 bases not matched to a gene. CDR3 length: 15 residues. Germline CDR1 reads SNHLY; CDR2 reads FYNNEI. This CDR3 is CASSYRTGGRETQYF. The CDR3 DNA follows: TGTGCCAGCAGTTACCGGACAGGGGGGAGAGAGACCCAGTACTTC.

This clonotype was found many times. V gene TRBV6-6 combines with J gene TRBJ1-5, with D maybe TRBD1 (5 bases). Trimming pared 3 bases from V and 2 bases from J, leaving 11 bases between. CDR1 is MNHNY and CDR2 is SVGAGI in the germline V gene (reference sequence). CDR3 length equals 15 residues. The CDR3, as DNA: TGTGCCAGCAGTTATAGCCAGGGCGGCAATCAGCCCCAGCATTTT. It encodes CASSYSQGGNQPQHF.

A few counts support this clonotype. The V and J genes are TRBV15 and TRBJ2-3; no clear D. Deletions cut 3 bases from V and 6 bases from J, with 7 bases between. The CDR3 loop spans 12 amino acids. Germline lookup yields CDR1 LNHNV and CDR2 YYDKDF (reference sequence). This CDR3 reads CATSRWWDTQYF. CDR3 in DNA: TGTGCCACCAGCAGGTGGTGGGATACGCAGTATTTT.

This clonotype occurred a few times. This rearrangement joins TRBV5-1 to TRBJ2-7; D gene uncertain. This CDR3 is 11 amino acids long. CDR1 and CDR2 from the germline V gene are SGHRS and YFSETQ. V shed 7 bases and J shed 4 bases, with 9 bases lying between them. The CDR3 DNA follows: TGCGCCAGCGGCGACGAGTACGAGCAGTACTTC. Its protein product is CASGDEYEQYF.

The rearrangement links TRBV4-2 to TRBJ2-1; 10 bases map to TRBD1. The V gene's germline CDR1 is LGHNA and CDR2 YNFKEQ. The CDR3 contains 15 residues. The J segment lost 9 bases and the V segment lost 1 base, leaving 6 bases of the junction unmatched. The DNA for the CDR3 is TGTGCCAGCAGCCAAGCCGGGACAGGGGTGGGTGAGCAGTTCTTC. This translates into CASSQAGTGVGEQFF.

At least ten counts were recorded for this clonotype. The chain carries TRBV5-1 and TRBJ1-1, with 8 bases fitting TRBD1. The V gene's germline CDR1 is SGHRS and CDR2 YFSETQ. The trim removed 0 bases at V and 0 bases at J, leaving 4 bases unmatched. The CDR3 sequence is 16 residues long. The CDR3 DNA is TGCGCCAGCAGCTTGGGGACAGGGTCTATGAACACTGAAGCTTTCTTT. Translated, it gives CASSLGTGSMNTEAFF.

The CDR3 DNA reads as TGTGCCAGCAGCCCCGGCAGCACAGGGAGCACTGAAGCTTTCTTT. Translated, it gives CASSPGSTGSTEAFF. The chain joins TRBV7-9 to TRBJ1-1; D might be TRBD1 (6 bases). With 5 bases removed from V and 4 bases from J, the gap between germline ends came to 17 bases. The V gene's germline CDR1 is SEHNR and CDR2 FQNEAQ (reference sequence). There are 15 residues in the CDR3.

This clonotype was counted many times. CDR3 amino acids: CSASVGGNTDTQYF. The CDR3 DNA is TGCAGTGCTAGTGTCGGGGGGAACACAGATACGCAGTATTTT. The chain combines TRBV20-1 with TRBJ2-3; 7 nucleotides agree with TRBD2. The CDR3 has 14 amino acids. The germline V gene encodes CDR1 DFQATT and CDR2 SNEGSKA (reference sequence). With 3 bases clipped from V and 2 bases from J, the junction kept 5 bases outside the gene matches.

This clonotype was picked up a small number of times. The V call is TRBV7-8, the J call TRBJ2-4; 9 nucleotides align to TRBD1. There are 19 residues in the CDR3. The V segment lost 3 bases and the J segment 0 bases; nucleotides outside the gene matches: 12. CDR1 and CDR2 from the germline V gene are SGHVS and FQNEAQ. CDR3: CASSFSGQGSLLAKNIQYF. CDR3 coding DNA: TGTGCCAGCAGCTTTTCGGGACAGGGATCCTTACTAGCCAAAAACATTCAGTACTTC.

This clonotype appeared many times. This chain links TRBV7-9 with TRBJ2-7; 9 nucleotides align to TRBD1. The J segment lost 4 bases and the V segment lost 5 bases, leaving 9 bases of the junction unmatched. Per germline, CDR1 SEHNR and CDR2 FQNEAQ (reference sequence). This CDR3 spans 15 amino acids. CDR3 amino acids: CASSPLTGGRYEQYF. CDR3 sequence (DNA): TGTGCCAGCAGCCCCCTGACAGGGGGTAGATACGAGCAGTACTTC.

This clonotype was seen more than once but under ten times. The chain links TRBV5-6 to TRBJ2-3, with D possibly TRBD1 on 6 matching bases. Per germline, CDR1 SGHDT and CDR2 YYEEEE. CDR3 size: 14 residues. Trimming shortened V by 4 bases and J by 2 bases, and 11 bases separated the two germline ends. CDR3: CASSGTGSTDTQYF. DNA of the CDR3: TGTGCCAGCAGCGGTACAGGGTCCACAGATACGCAGTATTTT.

This clonotype was found a few times. V gene TRBV5-5 combines with J gene TRBJ2-5; 10 bases match TRBD1. The ends lost 3 bases at V and 1 base at J; junction bases unmatched: 9. This CDR3 contains 17 residues. Per germline, CDR1 SGHKS and CDR2 YYEKEE (reference sequence). This CDR3 reads CASSYTGTGEAQETQYF. CDR3 nucleotide sequence: TGTGCCAGCAGCTATACCGGGACAGGGGAGGCCCAAGAGACCCAGTACTTC. The full variable domain, with the rest looked up from reference TRBV5-5 and TRBJ2-5, is DAGVTQSPTHLIKTRGQQVTLRCSPISGHKSVSWYQQVLGQGPQFIFQYYEKEERGRGNFPDRFSARQFPNYSSELNVNALLLGDSALYLCASSYTGTGEAQETQYFGPGTRLLVL.

The chain links TRBV5-1 to TRBJ2-6; perhaps D is TRBD1 or TRBD2 (6 bases each). CDR1 SGHRS and CDR2 YFSETQ come from the germline V gene. Deletions cut 1 base from V and 1 base from J, with 15 bases between. This CDR3 comprises 18 residues. CDR3 loop: CASSLSPGAQSGANVLTF. The CDR3 coding sequence is TGCGCCAGCAGCTTGAGTCCGGGGGCGCAATCTGGGGCCAACGTCCTGACTTTC.

The gene calls are TRBV5-1 and TRBJ1-4; D is uncertain. This CDR3 has 14 residues. The germline gives CDR1 SGHRS, CDR2 YFSETQ. Deletions cut 4 bases from V and 2 bases from J, with 9 bases between. The CDR3 sequence: CASSVSVTNEKLFF. The CDR3 DNA is TGCGCCAGCAGCGTATCGGTTACTAATGAAAAACTGTTTTTT.

The CDR3 sequence is CSAEKGSLGYEQYF. Written as DNA, the CDR3 is TGCAGTGCTGAAAAGGGGAGCTTGGGGTACGAGCAGTACTTC. The chain uses TRBV20-1 and TRBJ2-7, with D perhaps matching TRBD1 or TRBD2 (5 bases each). V was trimmed by 5 bases and J by 4 bases, leaving 18 bases between them. The CDR3 is 14 residues long. Germline V lookup: CDR1 DFQATT, CDR2 SNEGSKA (reference sequence).

In its sample, this clonotype was seen many times. This rearrangement joins TRBV5-1 to TRBJ1-2; unclear D gene. Germline V gene lookup returns CDR1 SGHRS and CDR2 YFSETQ. The CDR3 has 13 residues. Trimming pared 0 bases from V and 0 bases from J, leaving 3 bases between. In DNA form, the CDR3 reads TGCGCCAGCAGCTTGGGGCCTAACTATGGCTACACCTTC. Translated: CASSLGPNYGYTF.

This clonotype was counted ten times or more. The V and J genes are TRBV7-9 and TRBJ1-1; D call uncertain. Germline V lookup: CDR1 SEHNR, CDR2 FQNEAQ (reference sequence). The CDR3 runs 14 residues. V was trimmed by 3 bases and J by 6 bases, leaving 14 bases between them. In nucleotides, the CDR3 is TGTGCCAGCAGCTTGGATGGGGAGGCGCCTGAAGCTTTCTTT. Translation: CASSLDGEAPEAFF.

This clonotype was detected many times. The genes are TRBV20-1 and TRBJ2-7, with 8 bases fitting TRBD1. The CDR3 consists of 14 residues. The ends lost 3 bases at V and 3 bases at J; junction bases unmatched: 7. From germline, CDR1 is DFQATT and CDR2 SNEGSKA (reference sequence). DNA of the CDR3: TGCAGTGCTAGTTTAGGCAGGGGGCTCTACGAGCAGTACTTC. This encodes CSASLGRGLYEQYF.

Only a few counts were recorded for this clonotype. This chain connects TRBV4-1 to TRBJ1-1; 12 bases are shared with TRBD1. Germline trimming cut 0 bases from V and 5 bases from J; bases unmatched to any gene: 4. The germline V gene has CDR1 MGHRA and CDR2 YSYEKL. The CDR3 spans 16 residues. The CDR3 nucleotides read TGCGCCAGCAGCCAAGAGGGGACAGGGGGCTGGACTGAAGCTTTCTTT. This gives the protein CASSQEGTGGWTEAFF.

The chain joins TRBV7-2 to TRBJ2-7; 15 nucleotides match TRBD2. Germline-derived CDR1 and CDR2 are SGHTA and FQGNSA. This CDR3 comprises 15 residues. J gave up 7 bases and V 5 bases, and 6 bases lay outside the gene matches. The DNA for the CDR3 is TGTGCCAGCAGCCAACGGACTAGCGGGGGGGGAGAGCAGTACTTC. Protein product: CASSQRTSGGGEQYF. Full variable domain (outside the CDR3, taken from reference TRBV7-2 and TRBJ2-7): GAGVSQSPSNKVTEKGKDVELRCDPISGHTALYWYRQSLGQGLEFLIYFQGNSAPDKSGLPSDRFSAERTGGSVSTLTIQRTQQEDSAVYLCASSQRTSGGGEQYFGPGTRLTVT.

The chain is built from TRBV4-1 and TRBJ2-3; D is uncertain. The CDR3 is 15 amino acids. V lost 1 base, J lost 0 bases, and 8 bases lay in between. CDR1 and CDR2 (germline): MGHRA, YSYEKL. CDR3 DNA: TGCGCCAGCAGCCAAGGGCCTACGAGCACAGATACGCAGTATTTT. Translating gives CASSQGPTSTDTQYF.